These 30 T cell receptor beta chains were sequenced from one sample in a study of blood T cell repertoires in COVID-19. Assay: immunoSEQ multiplex PCR; the TCRdb copy retains only in-frame clones and omits some. This sample has about 400,000 clones, with about 90% found just once. Sequencing input: PBMCs or T cells enriched from blood (not recorded which). The receptor set was obtained from a woman in her twenties or thirties who had recovered from COVID-19.

The chain is built from TRBV27 and TRBJ1-2; 7 bases agree with TRBD1. J was trimmed by 1 base and V by 1 base; bases with no gene match: 3. This CDR3 comprises 15 residues. The germline gives CDR1 MNHEY, CDR2 SMNVEV (reference sequence). In DNA form, the CDR3 reads TGTGCCAGCAGTTTATTCCAGGGGGGTAACTATGGCTACACCTTC. Translating it yields CASSLFQGGNYGYTF.

The chain combines TRBV19 with TRBJ2-7, with TRBD1 matching over 11 bases. CDR1 LNHDA and CDR2 SQIVND come from the germline V gene (reference sequence). This CDR3 is 16 amino acids long. The ends lost 7 bases at V and 0 bases at J; junction bases unmatched: 8. CDR3 bases: TGTGCCAGTAACCCCACCGGGACAGGGGGCTCCTACGAGCAGTACTTC. It codes for CASNPTGTGGSYEQYF. The complete variable domain, with remaining parts taken from reference TRBV19 and TRBJ2-7, reads DGGITQSPKYLFRKEGQNVTLSCEQNLNHDAMYWYRQDPGQGLRLIYYSQIVNDFQKGDIAEGYSVSREKKESFPLTVTSAQKNPTAFYLCASNPTGTGGSYEQYFGPGTRLTVT.

The rearrangement joins TRBV18 to TRBJ2-5, with TRBD2 as a possible D gene (6 bases). The V and J ends lost 0 bases and 5 bases respectively, with 10 bases between them. CDR3 length: 14 residues. CDR1 is KGHSH, CDR2 LQKENI, per germline. The CDR3 sequence: CASSPPSGGETQYF. For the CDR3, the DNA is TGTGCCAGCTCACCACCCAGTGGAGGGGAGACCCAGTACTTC.

The CDR3 coding sequence is TGTGCCAGCTCACCGAGCGAGGGGGCGTACGAGCAGTACTTC. It specifies CASSPSEGAYEQYF. The V gene is TRBV18, the J gene TRBJ2-7, with 7 bases aligning to TRBD1. The CDR3 spans 14 residues. The V segment lost 3 bases and the J segment 4 bases; nucleotides outside the gene matches: 6. Germline assignment: CDR1 KGHSH and CDR2 LQKENI.

V is TRBV13 and J is TRBJ2-3, with 7 bases that match TRBD2. V was pared by 0 bases and J by 2 bases, with 5 bases of the junction left unmatched. This CDR3 has 16 amino acids. Germline CDR1 is PRHDT and CDR2 is FYEKMQ (reference sequence). CDR3 amino acids: CASSLGGEGITDTQYF. As DNA, the CDR3 is TGTGCCAGCAGCTTAGGAGGGGAGGGGATCACAGATACGCAGTATTTT.

V usage is TRBV13 and J usage is TRBJ2-5; 8 positions agree with TRBD1. V shed 7 bases, J shed 3 bases, and the junction held 4 bases outside the gene matches. This CDR3 is 13 amino acids long. CDR1 and CDR2 from the germline V gene are PRHDT and FYEKMQ (reference sequence). The CDR3 coding sequence is TGTGCCAGCACCGCGGACAGGGAAGAGACCCAGTACTTC. Encoded protein: CASTADREETQYF. The entire variable domain, with the rest obtained from reference TRBV13 and TRBJ2-5, is as follows: AAGVIQSPRHLIKEKRETATLKCYPIPRHDTVYWYQQGPGQDPQFLISFYEKMQSDKGSIPDRFSAQQFSDYHSELNMSSLELGDSALYFCASTADREETQYFGPGTRLLVL.

This sequence joins TRBV4-1 and TRBJ2-7; D is possibly TRBD2 (5 bases). Germline assignment: CDR1 MGHRA and CDR2 YSYEKL. V dropped 0 bases and J dropped 4 bases, with 10 bases sitting between them. This CDR3 region has 14 residues. Written as DNA, the CDR3 is TGCGCCAGCAGCCAAGAAGCGGTCGGGTACGAGCAGTACTTC. It codes for CASSQEAVGYEQYF.

CDR3 sequence: CASSSETGGESPLHF. Here the CDR3 DNA reads TGTGCCAGCAGTAGCGAGACAGGGGGTGAGTCACCCCTCCACTTT. The J gene is TRBJ1-6, the V gene TRBV2, with 9 bases lining up with TRBD1. The trim removed 5 bases at V and 10 bases at J, leaving 9 bases unmatched. Germline V gene data show CDR1 as SNHLY and CDR2 as FYNNEI. This CDR3 has 15 amino acids.

This chain uses TRBV19 with TRBJ1-5; 7 bases are shared with TRBD1. This CDR3 region has 15 residues. CDR1 is LNHDA and CDR2 is SQIVND in the germline V gene (reference sequence). J was trimmed by 5 bases and V by 6 bases; bases with no gene match: 10. The CDR3 sequence: CASSVDRVVDQPQHF. CDR3 nucleotide sequence: TGTGCCAGTAGCGTCGACAGGGTAGTAGATCAGCCCCAGCATTTT.

This clone was detected once. The rearrangement links TRBV5-1 to TRBJ2-1; D might be TRBD2 (7 bases). CDR1 SGHRS and CDR2 YFSETQ come from the germline V gene. CDR3 length: 14 amino acids. With 7 bases removed from V and 4 bases from J, the gap between germline ends came to 15 bases. The DNA of the CDR3 is TGCGCCAGCCAACGAGGGGGGGTATACAATGAGCAGTTCTTC. Its translation is CASQRGGVYNEQFF.

There are a few counts of this clone. The chain carries TRBV27 and TRBJ2-1; 9 positions match TRBD2. This CDR3 spans 15 amino acids. The V gene end was trimmed by 4 bases and the J gene end by 6 bases; junction bases not matched to a gene: 7. Per the germline V gene, CDR1 is MNHEY and CDR2 is SMNVEV (reference sequence). For the CDR3, the DNA is TGTGCCAGCAGTTCCGCGGGAGGGCCGGGCAATGAGCAGTTCTTC. Translation gives CASSSAGGPGNEQFF.

This clone has a single count. This chain uses TRBV27 with TRBJ1-1; 9 positions match TRBD1. With 4 bases clipped from V and 5 bases from J, the junction kept 8 bases outside the gene matches. The CDR3 sequence is 15 residues long. Germline CDR1 and CDR2: MNHEY and SMNVEV (reference sequence). The CDR3 region has the DNA TGTGCCAGCAGTTCCCGATCTGACAGGGGGACTGAAGCTTTCTTT. It is translated as CASSSRSDRGTEAFF.

The chain is built from TRBV6-5 and TRBJ1-2, with D perhaps matching TRBD1 (6 bases). Germline V gene data show CDR1 as MNHEY and CDR2 as SVGAGI. The CDR3 runs to 12 residues. V lost 6 bases and J lost 7, with 12 bases in between. The CDR3 DNA is TGTGCCAGCAGGTCAGGGGAAACTGGCTACACCTTC. Translated: CASRSGETGYTF.

The chain joins TRBV7-9 to TRBJ2-1, with 13 positions matching TRBD2. J was trimmed by 6 bases and V by 0 bases; bases with no gene match: 5. CDR1 is SEHNR and CDR2 is FQNEAQ in the germline V gene (reference sequence). This CDR3 is built from 17 residues. The CDR3 bases are TGTGCCAGCAGCTTAGCCGGGACTAGCGGGAACGTCAATGAGCAGTTCTTC. It yields the protein CASSLAGTSGNVNEQFF.

This clone appeared many times. V is TRBV6-1 and J is TRBJ1-1; 8 bases agree with TRBD1. CDR3 length: 16 amino acids. CDR1 MNHNS and CDR2 SASEGT come from the germline V gene. Trimming removed 4 bases from V and 1 base from J; junction bases left unmatched: 8. Here the CDR3 DNA reads TGTGCCAGCAGTGGCCCCGGGACAGGCAAGAACACTGAAGCTTTCTTT. Translated, it gives CASSGPGTGKNTEAFF.

In this sample, this clone turned up once. The chain joins TRBV7-2 to TRBJ2-3, with 9 bases aligning to TRBD2. The CDR3 contains 17 residues. Germline CDR1 is SGHTA and CDR2 is FQGNSA. The junction had 8 bases not matched to a gene; V was cut back by 4 bases and J by 0 bases. The CDR3 DNA reads TGTGCCAGCAGCTCAAGAGGGCGGGGGGGCAGCACAGATACGCAGTATTTT. This codes for CASSSRGRGGSTDTQYF.

This chain uses TRBV2 with TRBJ2-2; 9 nucleotides match TRBD2. The CDR3 totals 15 residues. CDR1 is SNHLY, CDR2 FYNNEI, per germline. V shed 6 bases and J 5 bases; nucleotides not matched to a gene: 7. The CDR3 region is CASRPSGMRTGELFF. CDR3 sequence (DNA): TGTGCCAGCAGACCTAGCGGGATGAGAACCGGGGAGCTGTTTTTT. Complete variable domain (other parts from reference TRBV2 and TRBJ2-2): EPEVTQTPSHQVTQMGQEVILRCVPISNHLYFYWYRQILGQKVEFLVSFYNNEISEKSEIFDDQFSVERPDGSNFTLKIRSTKLEDSAMYFCASRPSGMRTGELFFGEGSRLTVL.

The rearrangement links TRBV6-2 or TRBV6-3 to TRBJ2-7, with D perhaps TRBD1 (5 bases). Trimming pared 5 bases from V and 2 bases from J, leaving 13 bases between. The CDR3 contains 14 residues. The germline gives CDR1 MNHEY, CDR2 SVGEGT. CDR3 region: CASSPPDTTYEQYF. CDR3 DNA: TGTGCCAGCAGTCCCCCGGACACGACCTACGAGCAGTACTTC.

The rearrangement joins TRBV6-5 to TRBJ2-7, with D possibly matching TRBD1 (6 bases). CDR1 MNHEY and CDR2 SVGAGI come from the germline V gene. The CDR3 is made up of 13 amino acids. Trimming took off 6 bases at V and 4 bases at J, with 13 bases between the two ends. The CDR3 region is CASRDLRGYEQYF. DNA of the CDR3: TGTGCCAGCAGGGACCTCAGGGGTTACGAGCAGTACTTC.

V usage is TRBV12-2 and J usage is TRBJ2-5; the tabulated D call, TRBD2, remains unverified against the DNA. TRBV12-2 is a pseudogene locus. This CDR3 is 17 amino acids long. The CDR3 coding sequence is TGTGCAAGTCGCTTAGACGCGCGACTAGCGAAGCAAGAGACCCAGTACTTC. Residues: CASRLDARLAKQETQYF.

The V call is TRBV5-1, the J call TRBJ1-5; D might be TRBD1 (5 bases). V shed 5 bases and J shed 3 bases, with 9 bases lying between them. CDR3 length: 13 residues. Germline CDR1 SGHRS, CDR2 YFSETQ. The CDR3: CASSPGYNQPQHF. CDR3 DNA: TGCGCCAGCAGTCCAGGGTACAATCAGCCCCAGCATTTT.

Only one count was recorded for this clone. The J gene is TRBJ2-1, the V gene TRBV23-1, with D hard to call. TRBV23-1 qualifies as an ORF whose function is uncertain. V was pared by 3 bases and J by 3 bases, with 12 bases between. The CDR3 runs 15 residues. CDR3 sequence (DNA): TGCGCCAGCAGTCATTTTCCACCCTACTACAATGAGCAGTTCTTC. Its translation: CASSHFPPYYNEQFF.

A remark on this clone: The sample holds other DNA sequences that translate to the same CDR3. This chain uses TRBV3-1 (or the pseudogene TRBV3-2) with TRBJ1-1, with D perhaps TRBD1 (5 bases). Germline V CDR1 and CDR2: LGHDT, YNNKEL (reference sequence). Deletions cut 3 bases from V and 5 bases from J, with 10 bases between. The CDR3 contains 13 residues. As DNA, the CDR3 is TGTGCCAGCAGCCAGCAGGGAGGGACTGAAGCTTTCTTT. Translating it yields CASSQQGGTEAFF.

The chain is built from TRBV2 and TRBJ1-6; TRBD1 agrees at 7 bases. CDR3 length: 14 amino acids. The germline V gene encodes CDR1 SNHLY and CDR2 FYNNEI. The trim removed 6 bases at V and 9 bases at J, leaving 8 bases unmatched. DNA of the CDR3: TGTGCCAGCAGCGTCGACAGGGTACGTTCACCCCTCCACTTT. This codes for CASSVDRVRSPLHF.

The J gene is TRBJ1-3, the V gene TRBV18; tentatively, D is TRBD1 (5 bases). V lost 1 base and J 2 bases, leaving 12 bases between the germline ends. CDR1 is KGHSH, CDR2 LQKENI, per germline. The CDR3 covers 16 residues. The CDR3: CASSPLPVRAGNTIYF. The DNA of the CDR3 is TGTGCCAGCTCACCACTCCCGGTCAGGGCTGGAAACACCATATATTTT. Variable domain in full (rest from reference TRBV18 and TRBJ1-3): NAGVMQNPRHLVRRRGQEARLRCSPMKGHSHVYWYRQLPEEGLKFMVYLQKENIIDESGMPKERFSAEFPKEGPSILRIQQVVRGDSAAYFCASSPLPVRAGNTIYFGEGSWLTVV.

This rearrangement joins TRBV5-6 to TRBJ2-7; 7 bases align to TRBD1. Germline V lookup: CDR1 SGHDT, CDR2 YYEEEE. V lost 2 bases to trimming and J lost 2 bases; unmatched junction nucleotides: 13. The CDR3 has 17 amino acids. The CDR3 protein is CASSLNRGSKNAYEQYF. CDR3 in DNA: TGTGCCAGCAGCTTAAACAGGGGCTCGAAAAATGCCTACGAGCAGTACTTC.

The chain uses TRBV2 and TRBJ1-2; D might be TRBD1 (6 bases). The CDR3 is 14 residues long. V lost 8 bases and J 4 bases, leaving 17 bases between the germline ends. Germline assignment: CDR1 SNHLY and CDR2 FYNNEI. The CDR3 loop reads CASVGQQPSYGYTF. CDR3 in DNA: TGTGCCAGCGTTGGACAGCAGCCTTCCTATGGCTACACCTTC.

This chain links TRBV4-2 with TRBJ2-2, with TRBD2 matching over 13 bases. Per germline, CDR1 LGHNA and CDR2 YNFKEQ. CDR3 size: 19 residues. V trimming: 0 bases; J trimming: 4 bases; junction bases outside the gene matches: 8. This chain's CDR3 is CASSQDVRLAGGPTGELFF. CDR3 nucleotides: TGTGCCAGCAGCCAAGATGTGAGACTAGCGGGGGGCCCCACCGGGGAGCTGTTTTTT.

The V call is TRBV18, the J call TRBJ2-5; D unresolved. CDR3 size: 14 residues. Deletions cut 0 bases from V and 5 bases from J, with 10 bases between. CDR1 is KGHSH, CDR2 LQKENI, per germline. The CDR3 loop reads CASSPPRPEETQYF. The CDR3 DNA follows: TGTGCCAGCTCACCACCGAGGCCGGAGGAGACCCAGTACTTC.

Only one count was recorded for this clone. The chain recombines TRBV5-1 with TRBJ2-2, with D tentatively TRBD2 (6 bases). The length of the CDR3 is 15 residues. V was clipped by 0 bases and J by 4 bases, with 10 bases between them. Germline CDR1 and CDR2: SGHRS and YFSETQ. CDR3 protein: CASSLAGVSTGELFF. The CDR3 coding sequence is TGCGCCAGCAGCTTGGCGGGAGTCTCCACCGGGGAGCTGTTTTTT.